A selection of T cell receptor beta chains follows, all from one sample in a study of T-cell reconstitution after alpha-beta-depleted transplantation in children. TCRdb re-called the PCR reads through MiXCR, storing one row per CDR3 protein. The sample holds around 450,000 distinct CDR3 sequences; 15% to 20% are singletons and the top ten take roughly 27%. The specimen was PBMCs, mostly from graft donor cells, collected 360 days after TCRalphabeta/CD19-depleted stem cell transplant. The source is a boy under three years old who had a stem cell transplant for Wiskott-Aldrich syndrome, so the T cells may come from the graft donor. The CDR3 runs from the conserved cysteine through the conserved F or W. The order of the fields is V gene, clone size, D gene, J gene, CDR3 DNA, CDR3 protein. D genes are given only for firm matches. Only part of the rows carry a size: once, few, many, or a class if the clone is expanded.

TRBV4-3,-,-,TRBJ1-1,TGCGCCAGCAGCCAATCGGTTTTAAAGAACACTGAAGCTTTCTTT,CASSQSVLKNTEAFF
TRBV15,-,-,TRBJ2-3,TGTGCCACCAGCAAAAGGGAGTGGAGCACAGATACGCAGTATTTT,CATSKREWSTDTQYF
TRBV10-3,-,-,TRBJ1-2,TGTGCCATCAGTGAGTCGGTGACAGCCAACTATGGCTACACCTTC,CAISESVTANYGYTF
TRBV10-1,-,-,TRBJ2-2,TGCGCCAGCAGTGACGCCGGGAAAACTGGGGAGCTGTTTTTT,CASSDAGKTGELFF
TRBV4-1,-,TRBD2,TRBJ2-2,TGCGCCAGCAGCCAACTAGGACTAGCGAACACCGGGGAGCTGTTTTTT,CASSQLGLANTGELFF
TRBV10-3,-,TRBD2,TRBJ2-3,TGTGCCAGCTCAAAAAGCGGGGGGATCACAGATACGCAGTATTTT,CASSKSGGITDTQYF
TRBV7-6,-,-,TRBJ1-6,TGTGCCAGCACCCCGTCGATGAATTCACCCCTCCACTTT,CASTPSMNSPLHF
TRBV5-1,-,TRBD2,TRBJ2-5,TGCGCCAGCAGCATAGCCGGGACTAGCGGGGAAGAGACCCAGTACTTC,CASSIAGTSGEETQYF
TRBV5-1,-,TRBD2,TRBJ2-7,TGCGCCAGCAGCATCCAGCGGGGGCCTTCCTACGAGCAGTACTTC,CASSIQRGPSYEQYF
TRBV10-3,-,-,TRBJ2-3,TGTGCCATCACGGAGGGAGGTAAAACAGATACGCAGTATTTT,CAITEGGKTDTQYF
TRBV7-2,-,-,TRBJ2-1,TGTGCCAGCAGCTCGCACAGTGTCCCCTACAATGAGCAGTTCTTC,CASSSHSVPYNEQFF
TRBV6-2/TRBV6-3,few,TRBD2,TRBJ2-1,TGTGCCAGCAGTAGGGGACTAGCGTCCTACAATGAGCAGTTCTTC,CASSRGLASYNEQFF
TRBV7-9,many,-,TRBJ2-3,TGTGCCAGCAGCTTAGGGGCAGCAGACACAGATACGCAGTATTTT,CASSLGAADTDTQYF
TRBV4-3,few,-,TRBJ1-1,TGCGCCAGCAGCCCCTCCTCGGGGGTTGGCCGTGAAGCTTTCTTT,CASSPSSGVGREAFF
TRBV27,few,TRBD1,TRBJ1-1,TGTGCCAGCAGAGTGGGCCCCGGGACAGGGAGCACTGAAGCTTTCTTT,CASRVGPGTGSTEAFF
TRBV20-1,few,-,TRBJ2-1,TGCAGTGCTAGTGGAAGGAGCTCCTACAATGAGCAGTTCTTC,CSASGRSSYNEQFF
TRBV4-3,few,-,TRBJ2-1,TGCGCCAGCAGCCAAGTCCTAGGGGGGACCAATGAGCAGTTCTTC,CASSQVLGGTNEQFF
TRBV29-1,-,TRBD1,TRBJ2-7,TGCAGCGTACAGGGGGCTCTATCCTACGAGCAGTACTTC,CSVQGALSYEQYF
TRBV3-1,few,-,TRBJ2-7,TGTGCCAGCAGCCAAGTTAGGTCTGGCGAGCAGTACTTC,CASSQVRSGEQYF
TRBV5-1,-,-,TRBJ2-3,TGCGCCAGCAGCTTGGTTCTGGGGGTACCGGGAGATACGCAGTATTTT,CASSLVLGVPGDTQYF
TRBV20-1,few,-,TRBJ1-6,TGCAGTGCTAGAGGGACTAATTCACCCCTCCACTTT,CSARGTNSPLHF
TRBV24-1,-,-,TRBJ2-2,TGTGCCACCAGTGATCGATTTACCCTGCGGGGGGAGCTGTTTTTT,CATSDRFTLRGELFF
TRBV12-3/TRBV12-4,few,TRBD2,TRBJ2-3,TGTGCCAGCCTCTTTGGGCGGGAGAGCACAGATACGCAGTATTTT,CASLFGRESTDTQYF
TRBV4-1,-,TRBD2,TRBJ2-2,TGCGCCAGCAGCCAAGGGGGGGGTACAAACACCGGGGAGCTGTTTTTT,CASSQGGGTNTGELFF
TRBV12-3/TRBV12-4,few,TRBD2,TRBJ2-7,TGTGCCAGCACCCTGGGACTAGCGGCCTCCTACGAGCAGTACTTC,CASTLGLAASYEQYF
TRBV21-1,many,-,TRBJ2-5,TGTGCCAGCATTATTGGGAGGCGGCAAGAGACCCAGTACTTC,CASIIGRRQETQYF
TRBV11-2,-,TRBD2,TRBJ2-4,TGTGCCAGCAGCTTAACTAGCGGGGTCCACTGGGGAGCCAAAAACATTCAGTACTTC,CASSLTSGVHWGAKNIQYF
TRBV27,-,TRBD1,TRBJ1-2,TGTGCCAGCAGTTTATCCGGGACAGGGGATTATGGCTACACCTTC,CASSLSGTGDYGYTF
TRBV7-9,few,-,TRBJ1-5,TGTGCCACCACCAAGGGAGGCTCTAATCAGCCCCAGCATTTT,CATTKGGSNQPQHF
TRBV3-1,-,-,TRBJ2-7,TGTGCCAGCAGCCAAGAACCCTACACGATGCAGTACTTC,CASSQEPYTMQYF
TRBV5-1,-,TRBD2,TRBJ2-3,TGCGCCAGCAGCTGGGGACTAGCGCTTACCACAGATACGCAGTATTTT,CASSWGLALTTDTQYF
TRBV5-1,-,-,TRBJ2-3,TGCGCCAGCAGCTTTGGGGTCCCCACAGATACGCAGTATTTT,CASSFGVPTDTQYF
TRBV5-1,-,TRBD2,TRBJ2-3,TGCGCCAGCAGACAGCTAGCGGGGAGATTTGGAGATACGCAGTATTTT,CASRQLAGRFGDTQYF
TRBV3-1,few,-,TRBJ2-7,TGTGCCAGCAGCCAATATGGCTCTCCCGGCGAGCAGTACTTC,CASSQYGSPGEQYF
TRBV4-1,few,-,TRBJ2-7,TGCGCCAGCAGCCACCAGGAGCAGTACTTC,CASSHQEQYF
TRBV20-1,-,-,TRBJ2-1,TGCAGTGCTAGAGATGACCCAGGATCCAATGAGCAGTTCTTC,CSARDDPGSNEQFF
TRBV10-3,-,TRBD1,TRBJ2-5,TGTGCCATCAGTGGCGACAGGGGTCAAGAGACCCAGTACTTC,CAISGDRGQETQYF
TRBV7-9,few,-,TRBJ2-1,TGTGCCAGCAGCTTAGCCTCCTACTACAATGAGCAGTTCTTC,CASSLASYYNEQFF
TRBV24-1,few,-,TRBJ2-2,TGTGCCACCAGTACAAACAAGACGAACACCGGGGAGCTGTTTTTT,CATSTNKTNTGELFF
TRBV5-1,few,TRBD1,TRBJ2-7,TGCGCCAGCAGCTGGGTGAACAGGGGGGCTTACGAGCAGTACTTC,CASSWVNRGAYEQYF
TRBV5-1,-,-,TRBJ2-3,TGCGCCAGCAGCCGGGGGACGGCAAGCACAGATACGCAGTATTTT,CASSRGTASTDTQYF
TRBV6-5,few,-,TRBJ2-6,TGTGCCAGCAGTTACAGAGGAACTGGGGCCAACGTCCTGACTTTC,CASSYRGTGANVLTF
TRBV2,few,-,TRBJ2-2,TGTGCCAGCAATGGGGACACCGGGGAGCTGTTTTTT,CASNGDTGELFF
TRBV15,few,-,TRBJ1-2,TGTGCCACCAGCAGAAGGTCAGGCGGGATCATTGGCTACACCTTC,CATSRRSGGIIGYTF
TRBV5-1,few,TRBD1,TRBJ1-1,TGCGCCAGCAGCCCCCAGGGGGCGAATACTGAAGCTTTCTTT,CASSPQGANTEAFF